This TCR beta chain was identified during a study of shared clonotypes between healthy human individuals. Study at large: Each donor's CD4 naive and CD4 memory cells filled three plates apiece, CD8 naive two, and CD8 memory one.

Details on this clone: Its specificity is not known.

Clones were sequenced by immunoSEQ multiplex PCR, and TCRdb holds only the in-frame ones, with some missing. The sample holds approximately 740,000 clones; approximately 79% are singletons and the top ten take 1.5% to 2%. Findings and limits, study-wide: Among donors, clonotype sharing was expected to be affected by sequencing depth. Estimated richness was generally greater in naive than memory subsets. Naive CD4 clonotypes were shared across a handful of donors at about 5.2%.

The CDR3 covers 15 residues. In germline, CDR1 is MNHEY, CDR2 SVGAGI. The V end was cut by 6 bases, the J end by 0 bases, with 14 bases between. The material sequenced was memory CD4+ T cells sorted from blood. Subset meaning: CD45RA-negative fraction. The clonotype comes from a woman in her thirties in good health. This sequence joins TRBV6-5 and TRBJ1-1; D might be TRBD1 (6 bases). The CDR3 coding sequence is TGTGCCAGCAGGAGTGGACAGATTATGAACACTGAAGCTTTCTTT. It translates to CASRSGQIMNTEAFF.